The 8 T cell receptor beta chains below come from one sample, sequenced in a study of immune evolution from preneoplasia to lung adenocarcinoma. Repertoires were generated with immunoSEQ multiplex PCR, while TCRdb's copy carries only in-frame clones and drops some. The repertoire has approximately 5,400 clones, about 80% of them found once; the top ten carry more than 6.5%. Source material: FFPE lung adenocarcinoma in situ tissue. These receptors all come from a person between 55 and 80 years old with lung adenocarcinoma.

The chain recombines TRBV29-1 with TRBJ1-5; D is ambiguous. Trimming pared 4 bases from V and 6 bases from J, leaving 1 base between. CDR1 is SQVTM and CDR2 is ANQGSEA in the germline V gene. There are 9 residues in the CDR3. CDR3 sequence: CSVVQPQHF. CDR3 nucleotides: TGCAGCGTTGTTCAGCCCCAGCATTTT.

This rearrangement joins TRBV28 to TRBJ1-2, with 9 bases matching TRBD1. V gave up 4 bases and J gave up 5 bases; unmatched junction bases: 8. The CDR3 consists of 15 residues. Per the germline V gene, CDR1 is MDHEN and CDR2 is SYDVKM. The CDR3 DNA sequence: TGTGCCAGCAGTTACCCGGGACAGGGAAATTATGGCTACACCTTC. Translation: CASSYPGQGNYGYTF.

The J gene is TRBJ1-2, the V gene TRBV5-5; D unclear. Germline CDR1 SGHKS, CDR2 YYEKEE (reference sequence). The CDR3 runs 14 residues. The V end lost 4 bases, the J end lost 0 bases, and 10 bases lay between the germline ends. The CDR3 sequence is CASSSGLPNYGYTF. The CDR3 region has the DNA TGTGCCAGCAGCAGCGGACTGCCTAACTATGGCTACACCTTC.

The chain uses TRBV2 and TRBJ1-5; the D is unclear. Germline values: CDR1 SNHLY, CDR2 FYNNEI. Trimming pared 7 bases from V and 5 bases from J, leaving 9 bases between. The CDR3 length is 12 residues. CDR3 sequence reads: CASNSPDQPQHF. The CDR3 DNA follows: TGTGCCAGCAATTCCCCCGATCAGCCCCAGCATTTT.

This clone counts as large. Distinct nucleotide sequences in the sample also encode this CDR3. V usage is TRBV6-5 and J usage is TRBJ1-5; 7 bases align to TRBD1. The trim removed 2 bases at V and 7 bases at J, leaving 8 bases unmatched. The CDR3 runs to 15 residues. Germline assignment: CDR1 MNHEY and CDR2 SVGAGI. In nucleotides, the CDR3 is TGTGCCAGCAGTTACACGACAGGGTCCGACCAGCCCCAGCATTTT. It translates to CASSYTTGSDQPQHF.

V gene TRBV28 combines with J gene TRBJ1-1; possible D gene TRBD1, 6 bases. The CDR3 contains 14 residues. V lost 9 bases and J 1 base, leaving 15 bases between the germline ends. Germline assignment: CDR1 MDHEN and CDR2 SYDVKM. CDR3: CASSIQTGNTEAFF. The CDR3, as DNA: TGTGCCAGTTCGATCCAGACAGGGAACACTGAAGCTTTCTTT.

The chain couples TRBV30 to TRBJ2-2; the D call may be TRBD1 or TRBD2 (7 bases each). The CDR3 has 15 amino acids. Germline lookup yields CDR1 GTSNPN and CDR2 SVGIG (reference sequence). Trimming removed 7 bases from V and 8 bases from J, with 23 bases in between. CDR3 nucleotide sequence: TGTGCCTCCCTCAGGGGGGGGCTCGAGGCGGGGGAGCTGTTTTTT. Translating it yields CASLRGGLEAGELFF.

Only a few counts were recorded for this clone. J is TRBJ1-2 and V is TRBV2; D gene ambiguous. Germline V gene lookup returns CDR1 SNHLY and CDR2 FYNNEI. V lost 7 bases and J lost 2, with 8 bases in between. CDR3 length: 12 residues. The CDR3 coding sequence is TGTGCCAGCATCGGCAGCAACTATGGCTACACCTTC. The encoded protein is CASIGSNYGYTF.